This T cell receptor beta chain derives from a study of blood T cell repertoires in COVID-19. V was trimmed by 1 base and J by 5 bases, leaving 11 bases between them. From germline, CDR1 is SGHTA and CDR2 FQGNSA. CDR3 size: 14 residues. Only in-frame clones appear in the TCRdb table, and some are missing; sequencing was by immunoSEQ multiplex PCR. The sample records over 30,000 clones, approximately 87% being singletons. The rearrangement uses TRBV7-2 and TRBJ1-2, with a tentative D call TRBD1 (6 bases). This sequence originates from a man aged 70 or older with acute or convalescent COVID-19. Sequencing was performed on peripheral blood. CDR3 amino acids: CASSLVEGGYGYTF. The DNA of the CDR3 is TGTGCCAGCAGCTTAGTTGAGGGGGGGTATGGCTACACCTTC.